This T cell receptor (beta chain) was documented in a study of blood T cell repertoires in COVID-19. Germline CDR1 is LGHDT and CDR2 is YNNKEL (reference sequence). CDR3 length: 12 amino acids. The V gene lost 1 base and the J gene lost 7 bases, with 5 bases spanning the gap. Only in-frame clones appear in the TCRdb table, and some are missing; sequencing was by immunoSEQ multiplex PCR. Of about 140,000 clones in the sample, 89% were seen once. The sequenced sample was peripheral blood. The sequence derives from a human donor in a cohort sampled during active COVID-19. The V call is TRBV3-1 (or the pseudogene TRBV3-2), the J call TRBJ1-5; tentative D call: TRBD1 (5 bases). The DNA for the CDR3 is TGTGCCAGCAGCCAAGGGGGCCAGCCCCAGCATTTT. It encodes CASSQGGQPQHF.